This TCR beta chain stems from a study of control samples from healthy donors and cancer patients. Libraries were prepared by immunoSEQ multiplex PCR; TCRdb keeps only in-frame clonotypes and omits some of them. The table has approximately 45,000 clones, approximately 89% seen once; the top ten hold around 23%. Between the trimmed V and J ends, which lost 5 bases and 6 bases, there was a span of 7 bases. CDR1 is LNHDA and CDR2 is SQIVND in the germline V gene (reference sequence). The CDR3 runs to 12 residues. This receptor was taken from a woman between 40 and 55 years old with head and neck cancer. Sample: PBMCs. V and J are TRBV19 and TRBJ2-2, with unresolved D. For the CDR3, the DNA is TGTGCCAGTAGTCCGTTATCCGGGGAGCTGTTTTTT. Its translation is CASSPLSGELFF.